The 31 T cell receptor beta chains presented below share a single source sample, sequenced in a study of blood T cell repertoires in COVID-19. Method: immunoSEQ multiplex PCR; TCRdb's copy keeps in-frame clones and lacks some. Here the sample spans roughly 40,000 clones, about 80% being singletons. Sequences were obtained from peripheral blood. These TCRs come from a human donor with acute or convalescent COVID-19. The donor label of this sample is uncertain.

V and J are TRBV28 and TRBJ2-5, with D perhaps matching TRBD2 (5 bases). Germline V gene sequence: CDR1 MDHEN, CDR2 SYDVKM. The CDR3 has 13 amino acids. Trimming stripped 6 bases from V and 5 bases from J, with 13 bases between. CDR3: CASSRLTAETQYF. DNA of the CDR3: TGTGCCAGCAGCCGACTAACCGCGGAGACCCAGTACTTC.

The chain has TRBV29-1 and TRBJ1-1; D is undetermined. The CDR3 sequence is 12 residues long. The ends were cut back, 6 bases at V and 4 bases at J, with 12 bases in the middle. Germline V gene sequence: CDR1 SQVTM, CDR2 ANQGSEA. The CDR3 reads CSVSSRGTEAFF. CDR3 DNA: TGCAGCGTGAGCTCCCGGGGCACTGAAGCTTTCTTT.

This rearrangement joins TRBV5-1 to TRBJ2-1; TRBD2 agrees at 7 bases. CDR1 and CDR2 from the germline V gene are SGHRS and YFSETQ. The CDR3 runs 15 residues. The junction had 10 bases not matched to a gene; V was cut back by 4 bases and J by 6 bases. The CDR3 region is CASSTRDYQVNEQFF. The CDR3 DNA reads as TGCGCCAGCAGCACCCGGGACTATCAAGTCAATGAGCAGTTCTTC.

The chain recombines TRBV14 with TRBJ2-5, with a possible D match to TRBD2 (6 bases). From germline, CDR1 is SGHDN and CDR2 FVKESK. Between the trimmed V and J ends, which lost 3 bases and 7 bases, there was a span of 18 bases. This CDR3 is 15 amino acids long. Here the CDR3 reads CASSQKGRLRGTQYF. In DNA, the CDR3 is TGTGCCAGCAGCCAGAAGGGACGGCTGCGGGGGACCCAGTACTTC.

For the CDR3, the DNA is TGTGCCAGCAGTTCCCAGAACTCTGGAAACACCATATATTTT. This gives the protein CASSSQNSGNTIYF. The chain couples TRBV27 to TRBJ1-3; D not resolved. The V end lost 4 bases, the J end lost 0 bases, and 7 bases lay between the germline ends. This CDR3 has 14 amino acids. Germline-derived CDR1 and CDR2 are MNHEY and SMNVEV (reference sequence).

The V call is TRBV11-2, the J call TRBJ1-6, with 10 nucleotides matching TRBD1. Germline values: CDR1 SGHAT, CDR2 FQNNGV. The V and J ends lost 0 bases and 7 bases, in that order; junction bases with no gene match: 6. CDR3 length: 17 amino acids. The CDR3 loop reads CASSLEGTGAWNSPLHF. The CDR3 region has the DNA TGTGCCAGCAGCTTAGAGGGGACAGGGGCCTGGAATTCACCCCTCCACTTT.

This chain joins TRBV5-1 and TRBJ1-1; TRBD1 matches at 7 bases. V lost 8 bases to trimming and J lost 5 bases; unmatched junction nucleotides: 9. Germline V gene sequence: CDR1 SGHRS, CDR2 YFSETQ. The CDR3 consists of 13 residues. The CDR3 sequence: CASGLDRDTEAFF. CDR3 DNA sequence: TGCGCCAGTGGCCTAGACAGGGATACTGAAGCTTTCTTT. Full variable domain (outside the CDR3, taken from reference TRBV5-1 and TRBJ1-1): KAGVTQTPRYLIKTRGQQVTLSCSPISGHRSVSWYQQTPGQGLQFLFEYFSETQRNKGNFPGRFSGRQFSNSRSEMNVSTLELGDSALYLCASGLDRDTEAFFGQGTRLTVV.

The chain uses TRBV5-1 and TRBJ2-3, with TRBD1 as a possible D gene (6 bases). V was clipped by 4 bases and J by 4 bases, with 16 bases between them. The CDR3 is made up of 15 amino acids. The germline CDR1 and CDR2 sequences are SGHRS and YFSETQ. This CDR3 reads CASSGWTVYPDTQYF. The CDR3 nucleotides are TGCGCCAGCAGCGGATGGACAGTCTATCCAGATACGCAGTATTTT.

This chain links TRBV6-2 or TRBV6-3 with TRBJ2-1; 12 bases match TRBD2. CDR1 is MNHEY and CDR2 is SVGEGT in the germline V gene. Unmatched junction bases numbered 5, after V lost 2 bases and J lost 0 bases. The CDR3 runs 18 residues. The CDR3 loop reads CASSYGLAGPSSYNEQFF. The CDR3 nucleotides are TGTGCCAGCAGTTACGGACTAGCGGGGCCCAGCTCCTACAATGAGCAGTTCTTC.

The rearrangement joins TRBV9 to TRBJ2-5; 9 bases are shared with TRBD2. V trimming: 0 bases; J trimming: 4 bases; junction bases outside the gene matches: 7. Germline V CDR1 and CDR2: SGDLS, YYNGEE. This CDR3 contains 16 residues. The CDR3 nucleotides are TGTGCCAGCAGCGTAGGGAGCGGGGGGCTAAGAGAGACCCAGTACTTC. This codes for CASSVGSGGLRETQYF. Full variable domain (remainder filled in from reference TRBV9 and TRBJ2-5): DSGVTQTPKHLITATGQRVTLRCSPRSGDLSVYWYQQSLDQGLQFLIQYYNGEERAKGNILERFSAQQFPDLHSELNLSSLELGDSALYFCASSVGSGGLRETQYFGPGTRLLVL.

This clone was detected only once. The gene calls are TRBV6-5 and TRBJ1-1; possible D gene TRBD1, 5 bases. The CDR3 sequence is 15 residues long. CDR1 is MNHEY, CDR2 SVGAGI, per germline. V was clipped by 6 bases and J by 4 bases, with 18 bases between them. CDR3 DNA sequence: TGTGCCAGCAGCCCCCGGGATTCCGGGGGCACTGAAGCTTTCTTT. It codes for CASSPRDSGGTEAFF.

CDR3 nucleotides: TGCAGCGAAAGTAGCGGGAGAGTGCAGTTCTTC. This gives the protein CSESSGRVQFF. The genes are TRBV29-1 and TRBJ2-1, with 9 bases aligning to TRBD2. The CDR3 length is 11 residues. The ends lost 7 bases at V and 12 bases at J; junction bases unmatched: 7. Looked up from germline, CDR1 is SQVTM and CDR2 is ANQGSEA.

V usage is TRBV9 and J usage is TRBJ1-1; TRBD1 matches 11 bases. Per germline, CDR1 SGDLS and CDR2 YYNGEE. The CDR3 consists of 17 residues. V lost 0 bases, J lost 2 bases, and 6 bases stayed unmatched. CDR3: CASSVVRTGGRNTEAFF. Here the CDR3 DNA reads TGTGCCAGCAGCGTAGTTAGGACAGGGGGCAGAAACACTGAAGCTTTCTTT.

The J gene is TRBJ1-1, the V gene TRBV3-1 (or the pseudogene TRBV3-2); D uncertain. V was cut by 4 bases and J by 2 bases, with 14 bases left in between. The CDR3 contains 15 residues. Per germline, CDR1 LGHDT and CDR2 YNNKEL (reference sequence). The CDR3 DNA is TGTGCCAGCAGCCCTATCGGGGTTACTAACACTGAAGCTTTCTTT. The encoded protein is CASSPIGVTNTEAFF.

The V gene is TRBV9, the J gene TRBJ1-5; the match to TRBD1 covers 9 bases. Germline CDR1 reads SGDLS; CDR2 reads YYNGEE. Trimming removed 3 bases from V and 4 bases from J; junction bases left unmatched: 5. There are 15 residues in the CDR3. In DNA form, the CDR3 reads TGTGCCAGCAGCGGACCCGGGACAGGGAATCAGCCCCAGCATTTT. It yields the protein CASSGPGTGNQPQHF.

The chain couples TRBV28 to TRBJ2-7; D might be TRBD2 (5 bases). The CDR3 length is 16 residues. The germline V and J ends were trimmed by 6 bases and 2 bases, with 20 bases remaining between them. Germline loops: CDR1 MDHEN, CDR2 SYDVKM. Here the CDR3 reads CASRSGSATGTYEQYF. In DNA, the CDR3 is TGTGCCAGCAGATCCGGGTCCGCAACGGGAACCTACGAGCAGTACTTC. The variable domain in full, completed from reference TRBV28 and TRBJ2-7, reads DVKVTQSSRYLVKRTGEKVFLECVQDMDHENMFWYRQDPGLGLRLIYFSYDVKMKEKGDIPEGYSVSREKKERFSLILESASTNQTSMYLCASRSGSATGTYEQYFGPGTRLTVT.

The chain links TRBV28 to TRBJ1-1; D perhaps matches TRBD1 (6 bases). The V end lost 4 bases, the J end lost 3 bases, and 12 bases lay between the germline ends. Germline loops: CDR1 MDHEN, CDR2 SYDVKM. This CDR3 has 14 amino acids. This chain's CDR3 is CASSSGGHDTEAFF. The CDR3 region has the DNA TGTGCCAGCAGTTCGGGGGGCCACGACACTGAAGCTTTCTTT.

The J gene is TRBJ1-1, the V gene TRBV27; a weak D match, TRBD1 (6 bases). V shed 5 bases and J shed 3 bases, with 13 bases lying between them. The germline gives CDR1 MNHEY, CDR2 SMNVEV (reference sequence). This CDR3 contains 14 residues. In DNA, the CDR3 is TGTGCCAGCAGTACCAGGGGTGGGGACACTGAAGCTTTCTTT. Protein product: CASSTRGGDTEAFF.

This chain joins TRBV27 and TRBJ2-5; 14 bases are a match to TRBD2. CDR1 MNHEY and CDR2 SMNVEV come from the germline V gene (reference sequence). This CDR3 region has 20 residues. V was clipped by 4 bases and J by 4 bases; unmatched bases: 17. CDR3 region: CASSSRLAGGTGRLGETQYF. As DNA, the CDR3 is TGTGCCAGCAGTTCCAGACTAGCGGGGGGGACCGGGCGTCTGGGAGAGACCCAGTACTTC.

In its sample, this clone was seen once. This sequence joins TRBV12-5 and TRBJ1-3, with D unclear. CDR1 is LGHNT, CDR2 FRNRAP, per germline. The CDR3 is 14 residues long. V lost 1 base and J 0 bases, leaving 4 bases between the germline ends. CDR3 nucleotides: TGTGCTAGTGGTTTGGACAACTCTGGAAACACCATATATTTT. It codes for CASGLDNSGNTIYF.

The rearrangement joins TRBV7-9 to TRBJ2-5; D not certain. V lost 1 base and J 5 bases, leaving 17 bases between the germline ends. CDR3 size: 16 residues. CDR1 and CDR2 (germline): SEHNR, FQNEAQ (reference sequence). The CDR3 protein is CASSLVLSELWETQYF. As DNA, the CDR3 is TGTGCCAGCAGCTTAGTGTTGTCGGAGTTGTGGGAGACCCAGTACTTC.

This rearrangement joins TRBV6-1 to TRBJ1-4; D is unresolved. This CDR3 contains 15 residues. Germline V gives CDR1 MNHNS, CDR2 SASEGT. V lost 3 bases to trimming and J lost 8 bases, with 16 bases between them. DNA of the CDR3: TGTGCCAGCAGTGAGGAACAGCGGTCTTTAGAAAAACTGTTTTTT. It encodes CASSEEQRSLEKLFF.

The rearrangement joins TRBV28 to TRBJ2-7; a possible D gene is TRBD2 (5 bases). Germline lookup yields CDR1 MDHEN and CDR2 SYDVKM. CDR3 length equals 15 residues. V lost 2 bases and J 2 bases, leaving 13 bases between the germline ends. In nucleotides, the CDR3 is TGTGCCAGCAGTTTAGGGCGGGCGGGTACCTACGAGCAGTACTTC. This codes for CASSLGRAGTYEQYF.

The chain carries TRBV5-6 and TRBJ1-2; 7 bases map to TRBD1. From germline, CDR1 is SGHDT and CDR2 YYEEEE. CDR3 size: 14 residues. Trimming at V came to 4 bases and at J to 5 bases, leaving 8 bases not matched to a gene. CDR3 region: CASSLTGSGYGYTF. For the CDR3, the DNA is TGTGCCAGCAGCCTGACAGGGTCCGGGTATGGCTACACCTTC.

V gene TRBV7-9 combines with J gene TRBJ1-6, with 8 positions matching TRBD1. Per the germline V gene, CDR1 is SEHNR and CDR2 is FQNEAQ (reference sequence). CDR3 length equals 15 residues. V gave up 5 bases and J gave up 7 bases; unmatched junction bases: 7. CDR3 protein: CASSPDRAGNSPLHF. For the CDR3, the DNA is TGTGCCAGCAGCCCGGACAGGGCGGGCAATTCACCCCTCCACTTT.

The chain couples TRBV6-5 to TRBJ2-7, with D perhaps matching TRBD1 (6 bases). CDR1 is MNHEY and CDR2 is SVGAGI in the germline V gene. Trimming removed 6 bases from V and 5 bases from J, with 17 bases in between. The CDR3 contains 14 residues. The CDR3, as DNA: TGTGCCAGCAGCCCCAACGACAGGAGTCACGAGCAGTACTTC. This codes for CASSPNDRSHEQYF.

J is TRBJ1-5 and V is TRBV4-3; D uncertain. CDR3 length: 15 residues. The germline V gene has CDR1 LGHNA and CDR2 YSLEER. V gave up 0 bases and J gave up 7 bases, with 13 bases separating them. The CDR3 loop reads CASSQDLNRGQPQHF. The CDR3 nucleotides are TGCGCCAGCAGCCAAGATTTGAACCGCGGCCAGCCCCAGCATTTT.

The chain uses TRBV7-9 and TRBJ1-4; 9 bases align to TRBD1. V trimming: 5 bases; J trimming: 7 bases; junction bases outside the gene matches: 5. Germline V gene data show CDR1 as SEHNR and CDR2 as FQNEAQ (reference sequence). The CDR3 is 14 amino acids. CDR3 DNA sequence: TGTGCCAGCAGCCGGGGGACAGGGATTGAAAAACTGTTTTTT. Amino acid sequence: CASSRGTGIEKLFF.

The CDR3 is CASSFRHPGTSGGPTDTQYF. DNA of the CDR3: TGCGCCAGCAGCTTCCGACATCCCGGGACTAGCGGGGGGCCCACAGATACGCAGTATTTT. V and J are TRBV5-1 and TRBJ2-3; TRBD2 matches 15 bases. The CDR3 covers 20 residues. The V and J ends lost 2 bases and 2 bases, in that order; junction bases with no gene match: 12. From germline, CDR1 is SGHRS and CDR2 YFSETQ.

In DNA form, the CDR3 reads TGTGCCAGCAGCCCGACAGGATCGGGAGATACGCAGTATTTT. It yields the protein CASSPTGSGDTQYF. The rearrangement links TRBV7-9 to TRBJ2-3, with D tentatively TRBD1 (6 bases). The CDR3 consists of 14 residues. Per germline, CDR1 SEHNR and CDR2 FQNEAQ (reference sequence). Trimming took off 5 bases at V and 5 bases at J, with 14 bases between the two ends.

The rearrangement uses TRBV27 and TRBJ2-7, with TRBD1 matching over 9 bases. The CDR3 is 14 residues long. Germline CDR1 is MNHEY and CDR2 is SMNVEV (reference sequence). V shed 3 bases, J shed 2 bases, and the junction held 2 bases outside the gene matches. The CDR3, as DNA: TGTGCCAGCAGTTTGACAGGGGGTCCCTACGAGCAGTACTTC. This encodes CASSLTGGPYEQYF.